These 27 T cell receptor beta chains were all obtained from the same sample, sequenced in a study of identical twins (dated by TCRdb to 2016 to 2017). The library was generated by 5' RACE. The listed sequencing device is Illumina HiSeq 2000. TCRdb reran the public reads through fastp at Q25 and MiXCR, keeping productive beta chains. Rows matching on CDR3 protein sequence are summarized as one entry with the most common DNA and genes. In this sample the table shows fewer than 650,000 distinct CDR3 sequences, 7.5% to 10% of which occur a single time. The ten largest clones take up more than 2.5% of the sample. These records were also assigned to another study, of yellow fever vaccine responses in identical twins.

Sequencing used PBMCs. The receptor set was obtained from a young woman in good health.

This clonotype was seen many times. The chain recombines TRBV3-1 with TRBJ1-1; possible D gene TRBD1, 5 bases. Trimming took off 6 bases at V and 9 bases at J, with 14 bases between the two ends. This CDR3 has 12 amino acids. Germline V gene sequence: CDR1 LGHDT, CDR2 YNNKEL (reference sequence). CDR3 bases: TGTGCCAGCAGGGGGGACGGGGGGAAAGCTTTCTTT. Residues: CASRGDGGKAFF.

This clonotype was seen ten or more times. The rearrangement links TRBV20-1 to TRBJ2-1; 10 bases fit TRBD2. Germline V lookup: CDR1 DFQATT, CDR2 SNEGSKA (reference sequence). With 5 bases clipped from V and 14 bases from J, the junction kept 12 bases outside the gene matches. This CDR3 is built from 13 residues. DNA for the CDR3: TGCAGTGCTTCTAAACAAGCGGGGGGGATGGAGTTCTTC. Translated, it gives CSASKQAGGMEFF.

This clonotype was observed a few times. The gene calls are TRBV10-3 and TRBJ2-1; 10 bases map to TRBD2. The V gene's germline CDR1 is ENHRY and CDR2 SYGVKD. V dropped 4 bases and J dropped 3; count of bases not matched to a gene: 9. The CDR3 totals 17 residues. The CDR3 loop is CAISGVSLAGNYNEQFF. CDR3 DNA sequence: TGTGCCATCAGTGGCGTCTCACTAGCGGGAAACTACAATGAGCAGTTCTTC.

This chain connects TRBV10-3 to TRBJ2-7; D remains unclear. Germline CDR1 is ENHRY and CDR2 is SYGVKD. Between the trimmed V and J ends, which lost 10 bases and 5 bases, there was a span of 9 bases. The CDR3 has 10 amino acids. For the CDR3, the DNA is TGTGCCACCGGTTCGAACGAGCAGTACTTC. Protein sequence: CATGSNEQYF.

In this sample, this clonotype turned up a few times. The chain recombines TRBV11-2 with TRBJ2-4, with D possibly being TRBD1 or TRBD2 (5 bases each). Germline lookup yields CDR1 SGHAT and CDR2 FQNNGV. Trimming cost V 1 base and J 7 bases, with 14 bases left between them. The CDR3 extends over 15 amino acids. CDR3: CASSLVLGPGNIQYF. In DNA form, the CDR3 reads TGTGCCAGCAGCTTAGTATTGGGACCCGGGAACATTCAGTACTTC.

This clonotype was seen many times. The rearrangement links TRBV6-2 or TRBV6-3 to TRBJ2-1; 7 bases are a match to TRBD1. The junction had 0 bases not matched to a gene; V was cut back by 6 bases and J by 4 bases. In germline, CDR1 is MNHEY, CDR2 SVGEGT. The CDR3 runs to 12 residues. CDR3 residues: CASRDRYNEQFF. The CDR3 DNA is TGTGCCAGCAGGGACAGGTACAATGAGCAGTTCTTC.

Only a few counts were recorded for this clonotype. The chain carries TRBV9 and TRBJ2-1; the match to TRBD1 covers 7 bases. Per the germline V gene, CDR1 is SGDLS and CDR2 is YYNGEE. V lost 0 bases and J lost 7; bases outside the gene matches: 4. The CDR3 sequence is 14 residues long. The CDR3 region has the DNA TGTGCCAGCAGCGTAGGGGACAGAAGTAATGAGCAGTTCTTC. This encodes CASSVGDRSNEQFF.

This clonotype was seen ten or more times. The chain links TRBV27 to TRBJ2-7; D perhaps matches TRBD1 (5 bases). The CDR3 is 14 residues long. From germline, CDR1 is MNHEY and CDR2 SMNVEV (reference sequence). V was shortened by 4 bases and J by 1 base, with 11 bases between the two germline ends. CDR3 bases: TGTGCCAGCAGTTGGGGCAGCAATTCCTACGAGCAGTACTTC. Residues: CASSWGSNSYEQYF.

This clonotype occurred many times. The chain recombines TRBV20-1 with TRBJ2-5; no clear D. V dropped 5 bases and J dropped 0 bases, with 13 bases sitting between them. Germline values: CDR1 DFQATT, CDR2 SNEGSKA (reference sequence). This CDR3 region has 14 residues. CDR3 sequence: CSAGESSYQETQYF. CDR3 bases: TGCAGTGCTGGGGAATCGTCGTACCAAGAGACCCAGTACTTC.

The sample holds a few counts of this clonotype. J is TRBJ2-5 and V is TRBV14, with TRBD1 as a possible D gene (6 bases). Per germline, CDR1 SGHDN and CDR2 FVKESK. Trimming cost V 5 bases and J 2 bases, with 12 bases left between them. CDR3 length equals 14 residues. Here the CDR3 DNA reads TGTGCCAGCAGCAGTGGACAGAAACAAGAGACCCAGTACTTC. Its protein is CASSSGQKQETQYF.

The V gene is TRBV12-3 or TRBV12-4, the J gene TRBJ2-2, with unresolved D. The CDR3 has 15 residues. V lost 3 bases and J 0 bases, leaving 8 bases between the germline ends. CDR3 region: CASSFRSANTGELFF. The CDR3 bases are TGTGCCAGCAGTTTCCGAAGCGCGAACACCGGGGAGCTGTTTTTT.

The rearrangement links TRBV19 to TRBJ2-3; D is unresolved. The V end was cut by 3 bases, the J end by 0 bases, with 10 bases between. CDR3 size: 15 residues. Germline CDR1 and CDR2: LNHDA and SQIVND (reference sequence). CDR3 coding DNA: TGTGCCAGTAGTATCCTGGCGGCTAGCACAGATACGCAGTATTTT. It translates to CASSILAASTDTQYF.

In this sample, this clonotype turned up many times. The genes are TRBV2 and TRBJ2-7; no definite D call. The germline V and J ends were trimmed by 0 bases and 3 bases, with 9 bases remaining between them. This CDR3 has 14 residues. Germline loops: CDR1 SNHLY, CDR2 FYNNEI. This CDR3 is CASSEAGKGYEQYF. The CDR3 region has the DNA TGTGCCAGCAGTGAAGCGGGCAAAGGCTACGAGCAGTACTTC. The entire variable domain, with the rest obtained from reference TRBV2 and TRBJ2-7, is as follows: EPEVTQTPSHQVTQMGQEVILRCVPISNHLYFYWYRQILGQKVEFLVSFYNNEISEKSEIFDDQFSVERPDGSNFTLKIRSTKLEDSAMYFCASSEAGKGYEQYFGPGTRLTVT.

The genes are TRBV6-2 or TRBV6-3 and TRBJ1-1; D unresolved. This CDR3 is 11 amino acids long. Germline V gives CDR1 MNHEY, CDR2 SVGEGT. With 8 bases removed from V and 5 bases from J, the gap between germline ends came to 9 bases. The DNA of the CDR3 is TGTGCCAGCCAAATAGAAACTGAAGCTTTCTTT. It codes for CASQIETEAFF.

This clonotype was picked up a small number of times. The rearrangement uses TRBV29-1 and TRBJ2-7, with TRBD1 as a possible D gene (5 bases). Germline values: CDR1 SQVTM, CDR2 ANQGSEA. The CDR3 has 12 residues. The CDR3 region is CILWGLGYEQYF. The CDR3 DNA follows: TGCATCCTGTGGGGCCTCGGGTACGAGCAGTACTTC.

This clonotype has ten or more counts. V is TRBV5-6 and J is TRBJ1-1; the D gene is possibly TRBD1 (5 bases). The CDR3 sequence is 17 residues long. Trimming removed 3 bases from V and 0 bases from J, with 18 bases in between. Germline CDR1 SGHDT, CDR2 YYEEEE. CDR3 region: CASSWARGAYMNTEAFF. In DNA form, the CDR3 reads TGTGCCAGCAGCTGGGCCCGAGGGGCCTACATGAACACTGAAGCTTTCTTT. The entire variable domain, with the rest obtained from reference TRBV5-6 and TRBJ1-1, is as follows: DAGVTQSPTHLIKTRGQQVTLRCSPKSGHDTVSWYQQALGQGPQFIFQYYEEEERQRGNFPDRFSGHQFPNYSSELNVNALLLGDSALYLCASSWARGAYMNTEAFFGQGTRLTVV.

V gene TRBV7-9 combines with J gene TRBJ1-6; TRBD1 is a possible D gene (6 bases). This CDR3 is 14 amino acids long. Germline values: CDR1 SEHNR, CDR2 FQNEAQ (reference sequence). The germline V and J ends were trimmed by 2 bases and 10 bases, with 12 bases remaining between them. The CDR3 loop reads CASSLPGAGSPLHF. CDR3 DNA: TGTGCCAGCAGCTTACCAGGGGCTGGCTCACCCCTCCACTTT.

This chain joins TRBV11-2 and TRBJ2-7; D is uncertain. Germline V CDR1 and CDR2: SGHAT, FQNNGV. CDR3 length equals 13 residues. Trimming cost V 0 bases and J 6 bases, with 9 bases left between them. The CDR3 bases are TGTGCCAGCAGCTTAGAATACGGGCGCGAGCAGTACTTC. Translation gives CASSLEYGREQYF.

The chain recombines TRBV7-2 with TRBJ2-7, with 9 bases identical to TRBD1. Germline loops: CDR1 SGHTA, CDR2 FQGNSA. The CDR3 runs 16 residues. Trimming at V came to 2 bases and at J to 6 bases, leaving 11 bases not matched to a gene. The CDR3 nucleotides are TGTGCCAGCAGCTTACCCTGGACAGGGGAGGCCTTCGAGCAGTACTTC. Amino acid sequence: CASSLPWTGEAFEQYF.

Ten or more counts support this clonotype. The chain has TRBV7-6 and TRBJ2-1; tentative D call: TRBD2 (6 bases). This CDR3 contains 13 residues. V lost 6 bases and J 5 bases, leaving 11 bases between the germline ends. CDR1 and CDR2 (germline): SGHVS, FNYEAQ. The CDR3 region has the DNA TGTGCCAGCAGTTCGACTAGAAACAATGAGCAGTTCTTC. Translation gives CASSSTRNNEQFF. Supplemented by reference TRBV7-6 and TRBJ2-1, the full variable domain reads GAGVSQSPRYKVTKRGQDVALRCDPISGHVSLYWYRQALGQGPEFLTYFNYEAQQDKSGLPNDRFSAERPEGSISTLTIQRTEQRDSAMYRCASSSTRNNEQFFGPGTRLTVL.

The sample holds a few counts of this clonotype. This chain uses TRBV28 with TRBJ2-1, with TRBD1 as a possible D gene (6 bases). Looked up from germline, CDR1 is MDHEN and CDR2 is SYDVKM. This CDR3 contains 12 residues. V was shortened by 6 bases and J by 10 bases, with 13 bases between the two germline ends. The CDR3 DNA reads TGTGCCAGCAGGTACAGGGCAGGGGAGCAGTTCTTC. Translated, it gives CASRYRAGEQFF.

This chain links TRBV4-1 with TRBJ2-7, with D possibly being TRBD1 or TRBD2 (5 bases each). This CDR3 is 13 amino acids long. The V gene's germline CDR1 is MGHRA and CDR2 YSYEKL. Trimming stripped 1 base from V and 6 bases from J, with 10 bases between. In DNA form, the CDR3 reads TGCGCCAGCAGCCAAGTGGGGGTGGGCGAGCAGTACTTC. Translated, it gives CASSQVGVGEQYF.

The chain combines TRBV5-1 with TRBJ2-3, with TRBD2 identical over 14 bases. The V gene end was trimmed by 3 bases and the J gene end by 3 bases; junction bases not matched to a gene: 6. The CDR3 is 17 residues long. CDR1 and CDR2 (germline): SGHRS, YFSETQ. DNA for the CDR3: TGCGCCAGCAGCTCAGGACTAGCGGGGGGCTTTACAGATACGCAGTATTTT. It specifies CASSSGLAGGFTDTQYF.

The sample holds many counts of this clonotype. This rearrangement joins TRBV28 to TRBJ2-2; TRBD2 might be the D (6 bases). The V and J ends lost 1 base and 3 bases respectively, with 15 bases between them. There are 17 residues in the CDR3. Germline values: CDR1 MDHEN, CDR2 SYDVKM. CDR3 DNA: TGTGCCAGCAGTTTATCGCTCCGGGGGAGCGACACCGGGGAGCTGTTTTTT. This codes for CASSLSLRGSDTGELFF.

The V call is TRBV6-1, the J call TRBJ2-7; TRBD1 aligns across 10 bases. After removal of 7 bases from V and 3 bases from J, the junction contained 3 bases not matched to a gene. CDR1 is MNHNS, CDR2 SASEGT, per germline. This CDR3 is built from 13 residues. The CDR3 loop reads CASKGQGNYEQYF. The CDR3 nucleotides read TGTGCCAGCAAGGGACAGGGGAACTACGAGCAGTACTTC.

This clonotype appeared many times. The rearrangement joins TRBV6-5 to TRBJ1-1; 7 bases align to TRBD1. Looked up from germline, CDR1 is MNHEY and CDR2 is SVGAGI. V lost 7 bases to trimming and J lost 8 bases; unmatched junction nucleotides: 4. The CDR3 has 11 residues. The CDR3 DNA follows: TGTGCCAGCAAGCAGGACAGGGAAGCTTTCTTT. It encodes CASKQDREAFF.

This clonotype came up many times. The CDR3 nucleotides read TGTGCCAGCAGTTACTCGACTAGCGCAGATACGCAGTATTTT. Residues: CASSYSTSADTQYF. This rearrangement joins TRBV6-5 to TRBJ2-3; 8 bases are shared with TRBD2. The CDR3 totals 14 residues. The germline CDR1 and CDR2 sequences are MNHEY and SVGAGI. Unmatched junction bases numbered 0, after V lost 0 bases and J lost 4 bases.